The 10 T cell receptor beta chains below were found in one sample sequenced in a study of T cell responses to AZD1222 COVID-19 vaccine. Assay: immunoSEQ multiplex PCR; the TCRdb copy retains only in-frame clones and omits some. The sample has some 100,000 clones; around 87% are singletons. The material was peripheral blood, obtained 28 days after the second AZD1222 dose. The receptor set was obtained from an adult who received the AZD1222 COVID-19 vaccine.

The V and J genes are TRBV9 and TRBJ1-6, with D unclear. Germline assignment: CDR1 SGDLS and CDR2 YYNGEE. The CDR3 runs 13 residues. V was pared by 2 bases and J by 8 bases, with 8 bases between. As DNA, the CDR3 is TGTGCCAGCAGCGTCTCCGAGGATTCACCCCTCCACTTT. Its protein product is CASSVSEDSPLHF.

This chain joins TRBV5-8 and TRBJ1-1; D might be TRBD1 (6 bases). V was trimmed by 1 base and J by 1 base, leaving 8 bases between them. CDR1 is SGHTS, CDR2 YDEGEE, per germline. The CDR3 covers 14 residues. The CDR3 spells CASSLTDRNTEAFF. The CDR3 DNA is TGTGCCAGCAGCTTGACGGACAGGAACACTGAAGCTTTCTTT.

The gene calls are TRBV19 and TRBJ1-1, with D possibly TRBD1 on 5 matching bases. This CDR3 comprises 13 residues. Germline CDR1 is LNHDA and CDR2 is SQIVND (reference sequence). The germline V and J ends were trimmed by 4 bases and 1 base, with 7 bases remaining between them. The CDR3 reads CASSTTGNTEAFF. The CDR3 DNA sequence: TGTGCCAGTAGTACCACAGGGAACACTGAAGCTTTCTTT.

The V and J genes are TRBV5-4 and TRBJ2-5; D might be TRBD1 (6 bases). V lost 5 bases and J lost 1, with 15 bases in between. Germline-derived CDR1 and CDR2 are SGHNT and YYREEE (reference sequence). This CDR3 is built from 15 residues. As DNA, the CDR3 is TGTGCCAGCAGGATCTGGACAGAGATCCAAGAGACCCAGTACTTC. Protein: CASRIWTEIQETQYF.

This clone was counted a few times. The chain uses TRBV12-3 or TRBV12-4 and TRBJ2-7; the D gene is possibly TRBD2 (5 bases). V lost 6 bases, J lost 3 bases, and 12 bases lay in between. CDR3 length: 13 residues. CDR3 sequence: CASSGRRSYEQYF. CDR3 nucleotide sequence: TGTGCCAGCAGCGGACGGAGGAGCTACGAGCAGTACTTC.

This clone appeared a few times. This chain joins TRBV12-3 or TRBV12-4 and TRBJ2-7, with a tentative D call TRBD1 (6 bases). Trimming pared 6 bases from V and 2 bases from J, leaving 8 bases between. CDR3 size: 12 residues. The DNA of the CDR3 is TGTGCCAGCAGAGGGGACACCTACGAGCAGTACTTC. Its translation: CASRGDTYEQYF.

This rearrangement joins TRBV2 to TRBJ2-7, with unresolved D. V was cut by 3 bases and J by 4 bases, with 7 bases left in between. Germline assignment: CDR1 SNHLY and CDR2 FYNNEI. The CDR3 extends over 12 amino acids. The CDR3 region is CASSDTPYEQYF. Written as DNA, the CDR3 is TGTGCCAGCAGTGATACACCTTACGAGCAGTACTTC.

This chain links TRBV27 with TRBJ2-7, with 8 bases lining up with TRBD1. V gave up 3 bases and J gave up 1 base; unmatched junction bases: 5. CDR3 length: 15 amino acids. The germline gives CDR1 MNHEY, CDR2 SMNVEV (reference sequence). Written as DNA, the CDR3 is TGTGCCAGCAGTTTGCTTCAGGGGGCGTCCTACGAGCAGTACTTC. Residues: CASSLLQGASYEQYF.

Only one count was recorded for this clone. The genes are TRBV6-5 and TRBJ2-7; TRBD2 aligns across 8 bases. Germline loops: CDR1 MNHEY, CDR2 SVGAGI. J lost 4 bases, V lost 5 bases, and 4 bases had no gene match. The CDR3 is 13 amino acids. CDR3 nucleotide sequence: TGTGCCAGCAGTCACGGACTAGCATACGAGCAGTACTTC. Translating it yields CASSHGLAYEQYF.

The CDR3 DNA reads as TGTGCCAGCAGCTTACCCCAGCGGGATAATGAGCAGTTCTTC. Translation gives CASSLPQRDNEQFF. This chain connects TRBV5-4 to TRBJ2-1, with 7 positions matching TRBD2. From germline, CDR1 is SGHNT and CDR2 YYREEE (reference sequence). The CDR3 consists of 14 residues. Trimming at V came to 2 bases and at J to 7 bases, leaving 6 bases not matched to a gene.